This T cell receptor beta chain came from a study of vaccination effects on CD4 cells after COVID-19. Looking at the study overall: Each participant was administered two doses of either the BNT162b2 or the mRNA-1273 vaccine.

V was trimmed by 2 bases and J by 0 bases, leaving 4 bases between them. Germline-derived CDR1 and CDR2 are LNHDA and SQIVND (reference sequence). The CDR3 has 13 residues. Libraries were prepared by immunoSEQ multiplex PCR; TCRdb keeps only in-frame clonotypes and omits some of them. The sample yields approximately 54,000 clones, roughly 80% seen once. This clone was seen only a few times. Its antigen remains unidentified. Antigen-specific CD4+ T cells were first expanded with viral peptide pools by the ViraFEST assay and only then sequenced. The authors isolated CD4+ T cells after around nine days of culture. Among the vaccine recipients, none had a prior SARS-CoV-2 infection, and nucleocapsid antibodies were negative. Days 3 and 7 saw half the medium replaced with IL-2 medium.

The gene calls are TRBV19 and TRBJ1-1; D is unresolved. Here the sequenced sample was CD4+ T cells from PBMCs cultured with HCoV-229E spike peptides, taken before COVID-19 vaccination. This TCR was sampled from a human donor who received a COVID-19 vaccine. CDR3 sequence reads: CASSILLNTEAFF. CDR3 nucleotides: TGTGCCAGTAGTATATTACTGAACACTGAAGCTTTCTTT.